The clone carrying this T cell receptor (beta chain) showed up just a few times. Its antigen is not known. cDNA molecules carried unique molecular identifiers, and template switching added a universal primer site. TCRdb re-called the 5' RACE reads through MiXCR, storing one row per CDR3 protein. The sample records some 320,000 distinct CDR3 sequences, about 12% being singletons. The record originates from a study of identical twins. The CDR3 sequence is 14 residues long. CDR1 MNHEY and CDR2 SMNVEV come from the germline V gene (reference sequence). With 2 bases removed from V and 0 bases from J, the gap between germline ends came to 8 bases. General observations from the study: The study reached conclusions through statistical analysis that was cross-sectional, not following the same donors.

This sample was shared with a second study, whose subject was yellow fever vaccine responses in identical twins.

The sample was CD8+ T cells sorted from blood. This chain connects TRBV27 to TRBJ2-7; D unresolved. This TCR came from a woman younger than 30 in good health. This chain's CDR3 is CASSLVRSSYEQYF. The CDR3 bases are TGTGCCAGCAGTTTAGTCCGAAGCTCCTACGAGCAGTACTTC.